This entry concerns a single TCR beta chain. The antigen is unknown. CDR3 size: 15 residues. V was pared by 0 bases and J by 1 base, with 2 bases of the junction left unmatched. Germline-derived CDR1 and CDR2 are SGHRS and YFSETQ. Overall study results and limits: Tumor memory CD4+ T cell TCR gene usage clustered with blood and lymph node memory CD4+ cells and lymph node naive CD4+ cells. Tumor-infiltrating Treg TCR alpha and beta sequences overlapped most with tumor naive CD4+ T cells, then blood naive.

Naive CD4+ cells had CD25+ Tregs removed. After constant-region reverse-primer amplification, full-length variable regions underwent semi-nested PCR with Nested Universal Primer A. MiXCR, run by TCRdb on the 5' RACE reads, gives a single entry per CDR3 protein. Of about 40,000 distinct CDR3 sequences in the sample, around 18% are singletons; the top ten hold roughly 2.8%. This receptor was obtained from a female donor with breast cancer. The specimen sequenced was naive CD4+ T cells sorted from a lymph node. Subset meaning: naive CD4+ T cells, CD4+CD45RA+CD25-. The gene calls are TRBV5-1 and TRBJ2-5, with 8 bases aligning to TRBD2. For the CDR3, the DNA is TGCGCCAGCAGCTTGGGAGCGGGAGTCCAAGAGACCCAGTACTTC. Amino acids: CASSLGAGVQETQYF.